The next 4 T cell receptor beta chains were all read from a single sample in a study of blood T cell repertoires in COVID-19. The method was immunoSEQ multiplex PCR; TCRdb's version includes in-frame clones alone and lacks a portion of them. The sample has 400,000 or so clones, about 90% seen once. The specimen sequenced was PBMCs or T cells enriched from blood (not recorded which). These receptors were obtained from a man aged 35-49 years in a cohort exposed to, infected with or recovered from COVID-19 (not recorded which).

The chain carries TRBV13 and TRBJ1-1; D uncertain. V lost 4 bases, J lost 2 bases, and 11 bases lay in between. Germline CDR1 is PRHDT and CDR2 is FYEKMQ (reference sequence). This CDR3 is 14 amino acids long. The CDR3 sequence: CASSSRRLNTEAFF. CDR3 coding DNA: TGTGCCAGCAGCTCCCGGCGGCTAAACACTGAAGCTTTCTTT.

The J gene is TRBJ1-6, the V gene TRBV3-1 (or the pseudogene TRBV3-2); 7 positions agree with TRBD1. There are 14 residues in the CDR3. J was trimmed by 8 bases and V by 1 base; bases with no gene match: 2. Germline CDR1 and CDR2: LGHDT and YNNKEL (reference sequence). The CDR3 loop reads CASSQVQGDSPLHF. The CDR3 bases are TGTGCCAGCAGCCAAGTCCAGGGGGATTCACCCCTCCACTTT.

The J gene is TRBJ1-2, the V gene TRBV28, with unresolved D. The V gene lost 4 bases and the J gene lost 4 bases, with 13 bases spanning the gap. Germline values: CDR1 MDHEN, CDR2 SYDVKM. The CDR3 is 14 amino acids. The chain's CDR3 is CASSWGLSGYGYTF. The DNA of the CDR3 is TGTGCCAGCAGTTGGGGTTTGAGCGGCTATGGCTACACCTTC.

The chain links TRBV10-1 to TRBJ1-1; 7 bases are shared with TRBD1. Germline V gene sequence: CDR1 WNHNN, CDR2 SYGVQD (reference sequence). Germline trimming cut 2 bases from V and 1 base from J; bases unmatched to any gene: 13. This CDR3 has 18 amino acids. CDR3 coding DNA: TGCGCCAGCAGTGAGGCTACAGGGGTATTGAGGAGGAACACTGAAGCTTTCTTT. Protein product: CASSEATGVLRRNTEAFF.